These 20 T cell receptor beta chains originate from one sample sequenced in a study of blood T cell repertoires in COVID-19. Clones were read by immunoSEQ multiplex PCR, and TCRdb kept only the in-frame ones, dropping some. The sample holds approximately 170,000 clones, 84% seen once. Specimen: peripheral blood. The receptors derive from a human donor with acute or convalescent COVID-19. The donor label of this sample is uncertain.

The chain combines TRBV6-5 with TRBJ1-1, with TRBD1 identical over 7 bases. The CDR3 has 15 residues. V trimming: 6 bases; J trimming: 0 bases; junction bases outside the gene matches: 7. Germline V CDR1 and CDR2: MNHEY, SVGAGI. CDR3 DNA: TGTGCCAGCAGCAAGACAGGGTCCTTGAACACTGAAGCTTTCTTT. This translates into CASSKTGSLNTEAFF.

This chain connects TRBV9 to TRBJ1-6, with D possibly TRBD1 on 6 matching bases. Trimming removed 0 bases at V and 4 bases at J, with 8 bases between. CDR1 is SGDLS, CDR2 YYNGEE, per germline. The CDR3 has 15 amino acids. The CDR3 sequence is CASSVVGQYNSPLHF. CDR3 sequence (DNA): TGTGCCAGCAGCGTAGTTGGACAGTATAATTCACCCCTCCACTTT.

This clone was picked up a small number of times. V usage is TRBV5-1 and J usage is TRBJ2-7; the match to TRBD1 covers 9 bases. The CDR3 extends over 15 amino acids. Germline CDR1 and CDR2: SGHRS and YFSETQ. Germline trimming cut 2 bases from V and 6 bases from J; bases unmatched to any gene: 9. The CDR3 loop is CASSLRTGDFGEQYF. The CDR3 coding sequence is TGCGCCAGCAGCTTACGGACAGGGGACTTTGGCGAGCAGTACTTC.

The V call is TRBV7-3, the J call TRBJ2-1; 7 positions match TRBD2. CDR3 length: 15 residues. Unmatched junction bases numbered 5, after V lost 5 bases and J lost 1 base. Germline V gives CDR1 SGHTA, CDR2 FQGTGA. CDR3 amino acids: CASSPLAASYNEQFF. In DNA, the CDR3 is TGTGCCAGCAGCCCTCTAGCGGCTTCCTACAATGAGCAGTTCTTC.

The gene calls are TRBV19 and TRBJ1-4; the match to TRBD1 covers 9 bases. Looked up from germline, CDR1 is LNHDA and CDR2 is SQIVND (reference sequence). V lost 10 bases to trimming and J lost 8 bases; unmatched junction nucleotides: 11. CDR3 length equals 14 residues. CDR3 residues: CATSNRDREEKLFF. For the CDR3, the DNA is TGTGCCACATCCAACCGGGACAGGGAGGAAAAACTGTTTTTT.

This chain joins TRBV6-5 and TRBJ1-2; the D gene is possibly TRBD1 (5 bases). Germline V lookup: CDR1 MNHEY, CDR2 SVGAGI. The CDR3 runs 15 residues. V shed 6 bases and J shed 0 bases, with 14 bases lying between them. This CDR3 reads CASRPFQGTNYGYTF. The CDR3 nucleotides are TGTGCCAGCAGGCCCTTCCAGGGTACTAACTATGGCTACACCTTC.

This chain uses TRBV12-5 with TRBJ2-2; the match to TRBD2 covers 9 bases. CDR1 is LGHNT and CDR2 is FRNRAP in the germline V gene. V dropped 8 bases and J dropped 4; count of bases not matched to a gene: 2. The CDR3 spans 13 residues. CDR3 in DNA: TGTGCTAGTACTAGCGGGTTCACCGGGGAGCTGTTTTTT. Protein sequence: CASTSGFTGELFF. Looking up the rest from reference TRBV12-5 and TRBJ2-2 gives the full variable domain: DARVTQTPRHKVTEMGQEVTMRCQPILGHNTVFWYRQTMMQGLELLAYFRNRAPLDDSGMPKDRFSAEMPDATLATLKIQPSEPRDSAVYFCASTSGFTGELFFGEGSRLTVL.

V gene TRBV30 combines with J gene TRBJ2-3, with a weak D call TRBD1 (6 bases). CDR1 GTSNPN and CDR2 SVGIG come from the germline V gene (reference sequence). The CDR3 runs 15 residues. V gave up 3 bases and J gave up 3 bases, with 16 bases separating them. The CDR3 sequence: CAWRNFRDITDTQYF. CDR3 sequence (DNA): TGTGCCTGGAGAAACTTCCGGGACATAACAGATACGCAGTATTTT.

The gene calls are TRBV29-1 and TRBJ1-4, with D hard to call. CDR3 length equals 12 residues. V lost 4 bases and J 5 bases, leaving 8 bases between the germline ends. Per germline, CDR1 SQVTM and CDR2 ANQGSEA. CDR3 amino acids: CSVGGVNEKLFF. CDR3 DNA sequence: TGCAGCGTTGGTGGAGTGAATGAAAAACTGTTTTTT.

This chain links TRBV9 with TRBJ2-5; the match to TRBD2 covers 7 bases. The CDR3 contains 15 residues. The junction had 7 bases not matched to a gene; V was cut back by 2 bases and J by 3 bases. Germline CDR1 SGDLS, CDR2 YYNGEE. The CDR3 region has the DNA TGTGCCAGCAGCGTCTTGGGGAGGGGTGAAGAGACCCAGTACTTC. Its translation is CASSVLGRGEETQYF.

The gene calls are TRBV4-2 and TRBJ2-3; TRBD1 matches 12 bases. With V trimmed by 0 bases and J by 3 bases, 7 bases remained unmatched. Germline V gives CDR1 LGHNA, CDR2 YNFKEQ. This CDR3 is 18 amino acids long. CDR3 sequence: CASSQDPGGQGATDTQYF. CDR3 nucleotide sequence: TGTGCCAGCAGCCAAGATCCGGGGGGACAGGGGGCGACAGATACGCAGTATTTT.

Here the CDR3 DNA reads TGTGCCAGCAGCCGGTTGGTAGCGGGAGTGGGCACCGGGGAGCTGTTTTTT. Amino acid sequence: CASSRLVAGVGTGELFF. The V call is TRBV27, the J call TRBJ2-2, with TRBD2 identical over 9 bases. From germline, CDR1 is MNHEY and CDR2 SMNVEV (reference sequence). The CDR3 loop spans 17 amino acids. After removal of 6 bases from V and 4 bases from J, the junction contained 12 bases not matched to a gene.

The rearrangement links TRBV5-4 to TRBJ1-1; 7 bases line up with TRBD1. Per the germline V gene, CDR1 is SGHNT and CDR2 is YYREEE (reference sequence). This CDR3 has 13 amino acids. The junction had 14 bases not matched to a gene; V was cut back by 7 bases and J by 11 bases. The CDR3 region has the DNA TGTGCCAGCGCAACTTCCCGACAGGGTAAGGCTTTCTTT. Translating gives CASATSRQGKAFF.

This chain joins TRBV2 and TRBJ2-7; D is unresolved. The V and J ends lost 7 bases and 3 bases respectively, with 7 bases between them. This CDR3 spans 11 amino acids. From germline, CDR1 is SNHLY and CDR2 FYNNEI. This chain's CDR3 is CASTFYYEQYF. CDR3 coding DNA: TGTGCCAGCACCTTTTACTACGAGCAGTACTTC.

J is TRBJ2-1 and V is TRBV6-5; TRBD1 might be the D (6 bases). Trimming stripped 0 bases from V and 0 bases from J, with 9 bases between. Per germline, CDR1 MNHEY and CDR2 SVGAGI. This CDR3 contains 16 residues. The CDR3: CASSYSQGNSYNEQFF. In DNA form, the CDR3 reads TGTGCCAGCAGTTACTCACAGGGTAACTCCTACAATGAGCAGTTCTTC.

The chain is built from TRBV5-1 and TRBJ2-1; a possible D gene is TRBD2 (5 bases). V lost 2 bases to trimming and J lost 8 bases, with 14 bases between them. The CDR3 covers 14 residues. The germline V gene has CDR1 SGHRS and CDR2 YFSETQ. The CDR3 coding sequence is TGCGCCAGCAGCTTAGGACTCACACACGATGAGCAGTTCTTC. This encodes CASSLGLTHDEQFF.

The chain combines TRBV5-1 with TRBJ1-1, with 8 bases that match TRBD1. V lost 2 bases and J lost 5; bases outside the gene matches: 2. The CDR3 contains 13 residues. CDR1 is SGHRS and CDR2 is YFSETQ in the germline V gene. DNA for the CDR3: TGCGCCAGCAGCTTTCGACAGGGGACTGAAGCTTTCTTT. Its translation is CASSFRQGTEAFF.

The genes are TRBV2 and TRBJ1-6; 8 bases map to TRBD1. Looked up from germline, CDR1 is SNHLY and CDR2 is FYNNEI. V lost 5 bases to trimming and J lost 5 bases; unmatched junction nucleotides: 8. The CDR3 is made up of 16 amino acids. Here the CDR3 DNA reads TGTGCCAGCAGTCTCGACAGGGGCGTCGATAATTCACCCCTCCACTTT. Translating gives CASSLDRGVDNSPLHF.

The chain combines TRBV30 with TRBJ2-3, with TRBD2 identical over 7 bases. CDR1 and CDR2 from the germline V gene are GTSNPN and SVGIG (reference sequence). This CDR3 contains 14 residues. V dropped 0 bases and J dropped 4; count of bases not matched to a gene: 4. CDR3 sequence: CAWSVKGGADTQYF. The CDR3 nucleotides read TGTGCCTGGAGTGTAAAGGGAGGGGCAGATACGCAGTATTTT. Full variable domain (outside the CDR3, taken from reference TRBV30 and TRBJ2-3): SQTIHQWPATLVQPVGSPLSLECTVEGTSNPNLYWYRQAAGRGLQLLFYSVGIGQISSEVPQNLSASRPQDRQFILSSKKLLLSDSGFYLCAWSVKGGADTQYFGPGTRLTVL.

V usage is TRBV6-5 and J usage is TRBJ1-3; a possible D gene is TRBD1 (6 bases). This CDR3 contains 15 residues. Germline V gene data show CDR1 as MNHEY and CDR2 as SVGAGI. The germline V and J ends were trimmed by 8 bases and 0 bases, with 14 bases remaining between them. The chain's CDR3 is CASESGTSSGNTIYF. DNA for the CDR3: TGTGCCAGCGAGAGTGGGACATCCTCTGGAAACACCATATATTTT.